The 27 T cell receptor beta chains presented below share a single source sample, sequenced in a study of blood T cell repertoires in COVID-19. The table came from immunoSEQ multiplex PCR; TCRdb's copy has only in-frame clones and leaves some out. The sample lists approximately 250,000 clones; around 89% were seen once. The source material was PBMCs or T cells enriched from blood (not recorded which). All receptors come from a woman aged 25 to 45 who had recovered from COVID-19.

This chain links TRBV5-1 with TRBJ2-2; D perhaps matches TRBD1 (6 bases). V lost 2 bases to trimming and J lost 0 bases, with 11 bases between them. The CDR3 runs 16 residues. Germline CDR1 and CDR2: SGHRS and YFSETQ. The CDR3 region is CASSFQGITNTGELFF. CDR3 DNA sequence: TGCGCCAGCAGCTTCCAGGGGATTACGAACACCGGGGAGCTGTTTTTT.

The chain has TRBV5-4 and TRBJ1-6, with D perhaps matching TRBD1 (6 bases). The CDR3 is 16 residues long. V was pared by 0 bases and J by 4 bases, with 11 bases between. Germline values: CDR1 SGHNT, CDR2 YYREEE (reference sequence). The DNA for the CDR3 is TGTGCCAGCAGCTTGGGGGGGGGCTCTTATAATTCACCCCTCCACTTT. Translated, it gives CASSLGGGSYNSPLHF.

This clone occurred once. The genes are TRBV5-4 and TRBJ2-1; the match to TRBD2 covers 15 bases. Looked up from germline, CDR1 is SGHNT and CDR2 is YYREEE (reference sequence). The CDR3 has 17 amino acids. Trimming at V came to 4 bases and at J to 8 bases, leaving 10 bases not matched to a gene. The CDR3 protein is CASSNGLAGGPGDEQFF. As DNA, the CDR3 is TGTGCCAGCAGCAACGGACTAGCGGGAGGGCCGGGAGATGAGCAGTTCTTC.

The chain couples TRBV28 to TRBJ2-7, with D possibly TRBD2 on 6 matching bases. The CDR3 is made up of 11 amino acids. Germline-derived CDR1 and CDR2 are MDHEN and SYDVKM. Trimming removed 6 bases at V and 3 bases at J, with 6 bases between. CDR3 in DNA: TGTGCCAGCAGGGGACTCTACGAGCAGTACTTC. Its protein is CASRGLYEQYF.

This sequence joins TRBV21-1 and TRBJ2-2; the table's TRBD2 call for D was not verified on the DNA. TRBV21-1 is deemed a pseudogene. This CDR3 is built from 15 residues. The CDR3, as DNA: TGTGCCAGCAGCCCAATAGCGGGAGAGTCCCGGGAGCTGTTTTTT. Translating it yields CASSPIAGESRELFF.

The chain carries TRBV11-2 and TRBJ2-2; maybe TRBD2 (5 bases). The CDR3 length is 15 residues. Germline loops: CDR1 SGHAT, CDR2 FQNNGV. The germline V and J ends were trimmed by 10 bases and 1 base, with 16 bases remaining between them. The CDR3, as DNA: TGTGCCACCGCCAGAGGAGGCAGGAACACCGGGGAGCTGTTTTTT. This gives the protein CATARGGRNTGELFF.

The genes are TRBV29-1 and TRBJ1-1; D is unresolved. V shed 4 bases and J shed 0 bases, with 9 bases lying between them. This CDR3 region has 13 residues. The V gene's germline CDR1 is SQVTM and CDR2 ANQGSEA. CDR3 loop: CSVGSHLNTEAFF. The CDR3 DNA reads as TGCAGCGTTGGGTCCCACTTGAACACTGAAGCTTTCTTT.

V and J are TRBV7-2 and TRBJ1-2; no clear D gene. This CDR3 contains 12 residues. Germline V gene lookup returns CDR1 SGHTA and CDR2 FQGNSA. V was shortened by 5 bases and J by 4 bases, with 8 bases between the two germline ends. DNA for the CDR3: TGTGCCAGCAGCGAGGGCTTCTATGGCTACACCTTC. It specifies CASSEGFYGYTF.

The DNA of the CDR3 is TGTGCCAGCAGGCTACAGGGTTCCTACGAGCAGTACTTC. This codes for CASRLQGSYEQYF. The chain employs TRBV27 and TRBJ2-7, with D possibly matching TRBD1 (6 bases). The CDR3 totals 13 residues. The germline gives CDR1 MNHEY, CDR2 SMNVEV (reference sequence). V dropped 6 bases and J dropped 1 base, with 10 bases sitting between them.

Points on this clone: The sample carries other DNA sequences with the same CDR3. The V gene is TRBV3-1 (or the pseudogene TRBV3-2), the J gene TRBJ2-7, with 9 bases matching TRBD2. Germline V gives CDR1 LGHDT, CDR2 YNNKEL (reference sequence). The trim removed 4 bases at V and 3 bases at J, leaving 7 bases unmatched. This CDR3 spans 15 amino acids. The CDR3 loop reads CASSLGLAGLYEQYF. The CDR3 DNA reads TGTGCCAGCAGCCTGGGACTAGCTGGTCTCTACGAGCAGTACTTC.

This clone has just a few counts. The chain is built from TRBV7-2 and TRBJ2-2; 10 nucleotides line up with TRBD2. After removal of 1 base from V and 4 bases from J, the junction contained 3 bases not matched to a gene. Germline CDR1 and CDR2: SGHTA and FQGNSA. This CDR3 is 16 amino acids long. The CDR3 DNA is TGTGCCAGCAGCTTAGGACTAGCGGGCATCACCGGGGAGCTGTTTTTT. Amino acids: CASSLGLAGITGELFF.

The chain joins TRBV6-5 to TRBJ1-5; D perhaps matches TRBD1 (5 bases). The germline CDR1 and CDR2 sequences are MNHEY and SVGAGI. The V end lost 8 bases, the J end lost 5 bases, and 13 bases lay between the germline ends. This CDR3 has 13 amino acids. CDR3: CASFMGHDQPQHF. CDR3 nucleotides: TGTGCCAGCTTCATGGGGCACGATCAGCCCCAGCATTTT.

This clone has only a few counts. The rearrangement links TRBV28 to TRBJ1-2; 7 bases align to TRBD1. Germline assignment: CDR1 MDHEN and CDR2 SYDVKM. There are 13 residues in the CDR3. V shed 1 base, J shed 14 bases, and the junction held 10 bases outside the gene matches. The CDR3 DNA reads as TGTGCCAGCAGTTTATCCGGGACAGTCATATGGACCTTC. Translation gives CASSLSGTVIWTF.

The chain links TRBV7-3 to TRBJ1-1; D gene uncertain. Germline CDR1 and CDR2: SGHTA and FQGTGA. The CDR3 is 17 amino acids. With 5 bases removed from V and 1 base from J, the gap between germline ends came to 20 bases. The CDR3 DNA reads TGTGCCAGCAGCCCCCTGGGAGGCCTTGACCCGAACACTGAAGCTTTCTTT. Its translation: CASSPLGGLDPNTEAFF.

The chain has TRBV28 and TRBJ1-4, with D perhaps TRBD1 (6 bases). Germline V lookup: CDR1 MDHEN, CDR2 SYDVKM. Trimming cost V 6 bases and J 2 bases, with 10 bases left between them. The CDR3 is made up of 14 amino acids. DNA of the CDR3: TGTGCCAGCAGGGGGGGGCTCACTAATGAAAAACTGTTTTTT. Translation gives CASRGGLTNEKLFF. Complete variable domain (other parts from reference TRBV28 and TRBJ1-4): DVKVTQSSRYLVKRTGEKVFLECVQDMDHENMFWYRQDPGLGLRLIYFSYDVKMKEKGDIPEGYSVSREKKERFSLILESASTNQTSMYLCASRGGLTNEKLFFGSGTQLSVL.

The chain employs TRBV7-2 and TRBJ2-1; D is perhaps TRBD2 (5 bases). The germline gives CDR1 SGHTA, CDR2 FQGNSA. V was pared by 1 base and J by 5 bases, with 9 bases between. This CDR3 contains 14 residues. The CDR3, as DNA: TGTGCCAGCAGCTTAGGAGGGAGTGACAATGAGCAGTTCTTC. This translates into CASSLGGSDNEQFF.

V usage is TRBV6-2 or TRBV6-3 and J usage is TRBJ2-7; 8 bases line up with TRBD1. Germline loops: CDR1 MNHEY, CDR2 SVGEGT. This CDR3 is 16 amino acids long. V lost 4 bases, J lost 1 base, and 9 bases stayed unmatched. Here the CDR3 DNA reads TGTGCCAGCAGTTCATACACCGGGACAGGTTCCTACGAGCAGTACTTC. It specifies CASSSYTGTGSYEQYF.

The chain joins TRBV5-8 to TRBJ2-1; 10 bases align to TRBD1. The CDR3 spans 14 residues. Germline lookup yields CDR1 SGHTS and CDR2 YDEGEE. The ends lost 3 bases at V and 12 bases at J; junction bases unmatched: 9. The CDR3 coding sequence is TGTGCCAGCAGCTGGGGGACAGGGGTTACGAGGCAGTTCTTC. It encodes CASSWGTGVTRQFF. The full variable domain, with the rest looked up from reference TRBV5-8 and TRBJ2-1, is EAGVTQSPTHLIKTRGQQATLRCSPISGHTSVYWYQQALGLGLQFLLWYDEGEERNRGNFPPRFSGRQFPNYSSELNVNALELEDSALYLCASSWGTGVTRQFFGPGTRLTVL.

The chain uses TRBV27 and TRBJ2-1, with TRBD2 identical over 8 bases. The trim removed 7 bases at V and 2 bases at J, leaving 7 bases unmatched. The CDR3 is made up of 15 amino acids. CDR1 and CDR2 (germline): MNHEY, SMNVEV (reference sequence). The CDR3 DNA sequence: TGTGCCAGCAAAAAGGACGGGAGGGCCTACAATGAGCAGTTCTTC. It translates to CASKKDGRAYNEQFF.

The chain uses TRBV19 and TRBJ2-1; 8 bases align to TRBD2. The germline gives CDR1 LNHDA, CDR2 SQIVND (reference sequence). The CDR3 covers 16 residues. With 4 bases clipped from V and 7 bases from J, the junction kept 12 bases outside the gene matches. CDR3 amino acids: CASSTSAGLEANEQFF. Here the CDR3 DNA reads TGTGCCAGTAGTACCTCGGCGGGACTAGAAGCAAATGAGCAGTTCTTC. Filled out from reference TRBV19 and TRBJ2-1, the complete variable domain reads DGGITQSPKYLFRKEGQNVTLSCEQNLNHDAMYWYRQDPGQGLRLIYYSQIVNDFQKGDIAEGYSVSREKKESFPLTVTSAQKNPTAFYLCASSTSAGLEANEQFFGPGTRLTVL.

The rearrangement uses TRBV11-3 and TRBJ2-3, with 7 bases aligning to TRBD2. The CDR3 covers 16 residues. V dropped 5 bases and J dropped 4; count of bases not matched to a gene: 12. Germline assignment: CDR1 SGHNT and CDR2 YENEEA. The CDR3 DNA follows: TGTGCCAGCAGCGGGGGAGGGACCGGCGGGGCAGATACGCAGTATTTT. This encodes CASSGGGTGGADTQYF. The variable domain in full, completed from reference TRBV11-3 and TRBJ2-3, reads EAGVVQSPRYKIIEKKQPVAFWCNPISGHNTLYWYLQNLGQGPELLIRYENEEAVDDSQLPKDRFSAERLKGVDSTLKIQPAELGDSAVYLCASSGGGTGGADTQYFGPGTRLTVL.

V and J are TRBV10-3 and TRBJ1-6; D unresolved. Germline CDR1 reads ENHRY; CDR2 reads SYGVKD. The CDR3 is 13 residues long. The V gene lost 6 bases and the J gene lost 10 bases, with 13 bases spanning the gap. Written as DNA, the CDR3 is TGTGCCATCAGGCTCTTAGCCGACTCACCCCTCCACTTT. Its protein is CAIRLLADSPLHF.

The chain couples TRBV7-2 to TRBJ1-5, with 7 bases that match TRBD1. CDR3 length: 13 amino acids. Germline assignment: CDR1 SGHTA and CDR2 FQGNSA. Trimming removed 4 bases from V and 4 bases from J; junction bases left unmatched: 1. Here the CDR3 DNA reads TGTGCCAGCAGCTCGACAGGGAATCAGCCCCAGCATTTT. This sequence encodes CASSSTGNQPQHF.

The chain employs TRBV12-3 or TRBV12-4 and TRBJ1-2; the D gene is possibly TRBD1 (6 bases). The CDR3 sequence is 13 residues long. The germline V and J ends were trimmed by 5 bases and 4 bases, with 11 bases remaining between them. DNA for the CDR3: TGTGCCAGCAGTACAGGGAAGGGCTATGGCTACACCTTC. The encoded protein is CASSTGKGYGYTF.

The V and J genes are TRBV7-9 and TRBJ1-1; a weak D match, TRBD1 (6 bases). The CDR3 has 19 amino acids. Germline CDR1 SEHNR, CDR2 FQNEAQ (reference sequence). Trimming removed 5 bases from V and 0 bases from J, with 25 bases in between. The CDR3, as DNA: TGTGCCAGCAGCCGACCACCGGGACACCAGTTTCCAATGAACACTGAAGCTTTCTTT. Its translation is CASSRPPGHQFPMNTEAFF.

The chain links TRBV14 to TRBJ1-2; TRBD1 agrees at 8 bases. Germline assignment: CDR1 SGHDN and CDR2 FVKESK. The ends lost 3 bases at V and 4 bases at J; junction bases unmatched: 4. The CDR3 is 14 residues long. CDR3 sequence: CASSHRGQAYGYTF. CDR3 nucleotide sequence: TGTGCCAGCAGCCATAGGGGACAGGCCTATGGCTACACCTTC.

The CDR3 DNA reads as TGCGCCAGCAGCCAAAAAGCCGGGACTAGTGCGACTGAGCAGTTCTTC. Translated: CASSQKAGTSATEQFF. V usage is TRBV4-1 and J usage is TRBJ2-1; 8 positions match TRBD2. The V and J ends lost 2 bases and 9 bases, in that order; junction bases with no gene match: 12. The CDR3 sequence is 16 residues long. CDR1 is MGHRA and CDR2 is YSYEKL in the germline V gene.